These 22 T cell receptor beta chains were all obtained from the same sample, sequenced in a study of T-cell memory formation after mild COVID-19. Each CDR3 protein gets one entry after TCRdb re-called the 5' RACE reads with MiXCR. There are roughly 340,000 distinct CDR3 sequences in the sample; 20% to 25% occur only once, and 21% lies in the top ten. The sequencing sample was made of PBMCs or a T cell subset sorted from them (not recorded which). These receptors were collected from a man aged 18-30 years who had mild COVID-19 (a few samples of this study predate the infection). Cell type and time point are not known.

CDR3 region: CASSVSGGTGELFF. In nucleotides, the CDR3 is TGTGCCAGCAGCGTATCTGGCGGCACCGGGGAGCTGTTTTTT. This rearrangement joins TRBV9 to TRBJ2-2; D remains ambiguous. Trimming shortened V by 1 base and J by 4 bases, and 8 bases separated the two germline ends. The germline V gene has CDR1 SGDLS and CDR2 YYNGEE. This CDR3 has 14 amino acids.

The chain employs TRBV6-2 or TRBV6-3 and TRBJ1-6; no reliable D call. CDR1 is MNHEY, CDR2 SVGEGT, per germline. V was pared by 7 bases and J by 7 bases, with 11 bases between. The CDR3 runs to 13 residues. The CDR3 protein is CASTIEPNSPLHF. CDR3 DNA sequence: TGTGCCAGCACCATCGAACCCAATTCACCCCTCCACTTT.

This chain links TRBV6-1 with TRBJ2-2; 7 positions agree with TRBD1. V was pared by 3 bases and J by 3 bases, with 4 bases of the junction left unmatched. The germline gives CDR1 MNHNS, CDR2 SASEGT. The CDR3 consists of 15 residues. This chain's CDR3 is CASSELGGYTGELFF. Written as DNA, the CDR3 is TGTGCCAGCAGTGAGTTAGGGGGCTACACCGGGGAGCTGTTTTTT.

The rearrangement joins TRBV6-5 to TRBJ2-3; tentatively, D is TRBD1 (6 bases). CDR1 and CDR2 (germline): MNHEY, SVGAGI. V lost 6 bases, J lost 1 base, and 14 bases lay in between. There are 15 residues in the CDR3. The CDR3 region is CASSPPGDGTDTQYF. In DNA form, the CDR3 reads TGTGCCAGCAGCCCCCCAGGGGACGGCACAGATACGCAGTATTTT.

The J gene is TRBJ2-3, the V gene TRBV6-1; D possibly uses TRBD1 or TRBD2 (6 bases each). CDR1 MNHNS and CDR2 SASEGT come from the germline V gene. The CDR3 extends over 15 amino acids. The ends were cut back, 3 bases at V and 3 bases at J, with 13 bases in the middle. CDR3 bases: TGTGCCAGCAGTGAGCGCCAGGGGAGGACAGATACGCAGTATTTT. Translated, it gives CASSERQGRTDTQYF.

This clonotype turned up a few times. V is TRBV29-1 and J is TRBJ2-5, with D possibly being TRBD2 (7 bases). CDR1 SQVTM and CDR2 ANQGSEA come from the germline V gene. Trimming took 1 base from V and 5 from J, leaving 14 bases between them. This CDR3 comprises 14 residues. The CDR3 loop reads CSVEVRGAGETQYF. The CDR3 DNA reads as TGCAGCGTTGAAGTACGGGGGGCGGGGGAGACCCAGTACTTC.

The chain links TRBV18 to TRBJ1-1; 10 positions match TRBD1. The CDR3 consists of 16 residues. The germline V gene encodes CDR1 KGHSH and CDR2 LQKENI. Trimming at V came to 3 bases and at J to 1 base, leaving 5 bases not matched to a gene. CDR3 residues: CASSPGWDRGNTEAFF. CDR3 DNA: TGTGCCAGCTCACCGGGCTGGGACAGGGGGAACACTGAAGCTTTCTTT.

The CDR3 bases are TGTGCCACCAGCAGATCGACATCGCCGAACACTGAAGCTTTCTTT. Protein sequence: CATSRSTSPNTEAFF. The gene calls are TRBV15 and TRBJ1-1; D not resolved. The V and J ends lost 2 bases and 1 base respectively, with 11 bases between them. The CDR3 is made up of 15 amino acids. CDR1 and CDR2 from the germline V gene are LNHNV and YYDKDF (reference sequence).

This clonotype was counted a few times. This sequence joins TRBV6-2 or TRBV6-3 and TRBJ1-2; no reliable D call. Germline V gene lookup returns CDR1 MNHEY and CDR2 SVGEGT. The CDR3 sequence is 15 residues long. V shed 10 bases and J shed 4 bases, with 22 bases lying between them. The CDR3 sequence is CATDNPGYTSYGYTF. The CDR3 DNA reads TGTGCCACCGATAACCCGGGCTACACCTCCTATGGCTACACCTTC.

This clonotype appeared a few times. The rearrangement joins TRBV4-1 to TRBJ1-3; D perhaps matches TRBD1 (5 bases). The germline V gene encodes CDR1 MGHRA and CDR2 YSYEKL. The CDR3 is 15 residues long. V was trimmed by 1 base and J by 3 bases, leaving 10 bases between them. CDR3 in amino acids: CASSQVQGFGNTIYF. The CDR3 DNA sequence: TGCGCCAGCAGCCAAGTTCAGGGATTTGGAAACACCATATATTTT.

The gene calls are TRBV24-1 and TRBJ2-3; 9 positions match TRBD2. Germline CDR1 is KGHDR and CDR2 is SFDVKD. V lost 9 bases to trimming and J lost 4 bases; unmatched junction nucleotides: 13. The CDR3 has 16 residues. The chain's CDR3 is CATYPGTSPKPDTQYF. In DNA, the CDR3 is TGTGCCACCTACCCGGGGACTAGCCCTAAGCCAGATACGCAGTATTTT.

The sample holds a few counts of this clonotype. The chain couples TRBV4-1 to TRBJ1-6; 8 nucleotides line up with TRBD1. V shed 2 bases, J shed 10 bases, and the junction held 10 bases outside the gene matches. The CDR3 is made up of 16 amino acids. Germline V gene data show CDR1 as MGHRA and CDR2 as YSYEKL. The CDR3 protein is CASSQPRQGRRSPLHF. The CDR3 DNA sequence: TGCGCCAGCAGCCAACCGCGACAGGGGAGGCGCTCACCCCTCCACTTT.

This clonotype was counted only a few times. The rearrangement links TRBV20-1 to TRBJ1-1; D is undetermined. CDR3 length: 11 amino acids. V dropped 1 base and J dropped 6 bases, with 6 bases sitting between them. From germline, CDR1 is DFQATT and CDR2 SNEGSKA (reference sequence). This CDR3 is CSARGPSEAFF. The CDR3 bases are TGCAGTGCTAGAGGGCCTTCTGAAGCTTTCTTT.

This clonotype was observed at least ten times. The V and J genes are TRBV12-3 or TRBV12-4 and TRBJ2-5; the D is unclear. The CDR3 length is 11 residues. Trimming removed 2 bases from V and 5 bases from J, with 3 bases in between. As DNA, the CDR3 is TGTGCCAGCAGTTTAATCGAGACCCAGTACTTC. Translation gives CASSLIETQYF.

The gene calls are TRBV20-1 and TRBJ1-6, with TRBD1 as a possible D gene (5 bases). Germline V gene lookup returns CDR1 DFQATT and CDR2 SNEGSKA (reference sequence). This CDR3 has 15 residues. Trimming took off 5 bases at V and 0 bases at J, with 11 bases between the two ends. The CDR3 spells CSAGAGPSYNSPLHF. For the CDR3, the DNA is TGCAGTGCTGGGGCGGGTCCCTCCTATAATTCACCCCTCCACTTT.

This clonotype was seen many times. The chain couples TRBV6-4 to TRBJ2-3; a possible D gene is TRBD1 (6 bases). V lost 6 bases and J 1 base, leaving 8 bases between the germline ends. Germline loops: CDR1 MRHNA, CDR2 SNTAGT. This CDR3 spans 13 amino acids. The CDR3 region is CASSNRGTDTQYF. The CDR3 region has the DNA TGTGCCAGCAGCAACAGGGGCACAGATACGCAGTATTTT.

In this sample, this clonotype turned up a few times. The V and J genes are TRBV6-5 and TRBJ2-5, with D maybe TRBD2 (6 bases). V gave up 6 bases and J gave up 2 bases, with 16 bases separating them. CDR1 and CDR2 (germline): MNHEY, SVGAGI. The CDR3 runs to 15 residues. The CDR3 nucleotides read TGTGCCAGCAGGAACCGGGCCGCGGGGCAAGAGACCCAGTACTTC. Translation gives CASRNRAAGQETQYF.

In its sample, this clonotype was seen once. The chain links TRBV30 to TRBJ1-2; D is ambiguous. Germline V gene lookup returns CDR1 GTSNPN and CDR2 SVGIG (reference sequence). CDR3 size: 12 residues. V lost 2 bases and J 7 bases, leaving 11 bases between the germline ends. CDR3 amino acids: CAWSPGSGGYTF. CDR3 bases: TGTGCCTGGAGTCCAGGCTCCGGTGGCTACACCTTC.

This rearrangement joins TRBV7-3 to TRBJ2-3, with 13 nucleotides matching TRBD2. Unmatched junction bases numbered 10, after V lost 5 bases and J lost 5 bases. Germline loops: CDR1 SGHTA, CDR2 FQGTGA. The CDR3 runs 17 residues. The CDR3 protein is CASSPRLAGGPGDTQYF. The DNA for the CDR3 is TGTGCCAGCAGCCCTCGACTAGCGGGGGGCCCCGGAGATACGCAGTATTTT.

This clonotype was picked up a small number of times. The CDR3 protein is CASSLSGGVNTEAFF. The CDR3 DNA follows: TGTGCCAGCAGTTTATCGGGGGGGGTGAACACTGAAGCTTTCTTT. The chain carries TRBV27 and TRBJ1-1; maybe TRBD1 (5 bases). The CDR3 loop spans 15 amino acids. Germline CDR1 MNHEY, CDR2 SMNVEV (reference sequence). Trimming took off 0 bases at V and 0 bases at J, with 8 bases between the two ends.

This clonotype was seen more than once but under ten times. The chain recombines TRBV6-5 with TRBJ2-1; the D call may be TRBD1 or TRBD2 (5 bases each). The germline V gene has CDR1 MNHEY and CDR2 SVGAGI. The CDR3 runs to 18 residues. V lost 0 bases and J lost 6, with 21 bases in between. The CDR3 DNA reads TGTGCCAGCAGTTACTCGCTAGCCCCCTTAGCTGGGGCCAATGAGCAGTTCTTC. The encoded protein is CASSYSLAPLAGANEQFF.

The gene calls are TRBV7-9 and TRBJ2-1, with 10 positions matching TRBD1. The germline V gene encodes CDR1 SEHNR and CDR2 FQNEAQ (reference sequence). Germline trimming cut 2 bases from V and 4 bases from J; bases unmatched to any gene: 5. The CDR3 sequence is 16 residues long. The CDR3: CASSLPGTGDYNEQFF. CDR3 DNA sequence: TGTGCCAGCAGCTTACCTGGGACAGGGGATTACAATGAGCAGTTCTTC.